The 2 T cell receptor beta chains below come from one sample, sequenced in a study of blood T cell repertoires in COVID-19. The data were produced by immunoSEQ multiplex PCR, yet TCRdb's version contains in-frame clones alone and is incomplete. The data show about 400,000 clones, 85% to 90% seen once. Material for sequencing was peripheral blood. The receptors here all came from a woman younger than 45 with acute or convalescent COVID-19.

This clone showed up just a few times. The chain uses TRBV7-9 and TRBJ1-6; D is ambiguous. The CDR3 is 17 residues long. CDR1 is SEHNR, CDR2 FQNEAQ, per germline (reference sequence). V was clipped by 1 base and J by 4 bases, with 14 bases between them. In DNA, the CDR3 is TGTGCCAGCAGCTTAGGATCGGGGATAGGATATAATTCACCCCTCCACTTT. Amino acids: CASSLGSGIGYNSPLHF. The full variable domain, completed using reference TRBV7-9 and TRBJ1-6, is DTGVSQNPRHKITKRGQNVTFRCDPISEHNRLYWYRQTLGQGPEFLTYFQNEAQLEKSRLLSDRFSAERPKGSFSTLEIQRTEQGDSAMYLCASSLGSGIGYNSPLHFGNGTRLTVT.

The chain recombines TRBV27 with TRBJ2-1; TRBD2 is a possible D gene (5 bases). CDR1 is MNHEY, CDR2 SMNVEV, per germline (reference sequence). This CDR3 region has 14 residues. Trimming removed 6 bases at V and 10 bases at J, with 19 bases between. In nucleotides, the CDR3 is TGTGCCAGCAGACCGGACGGGGAGACCGGGGAGCAGTTCTTC. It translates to CASRPDGETGEQFF.